These 21 T cell receptor beta chains came from one sample sequenced in a study of shared clonotypes between healthy human individuals. Method: immunoSEQ multiplex PCR; TCRdb's copy keeps in-frame clones and lacks some. The table has 2 million to 2.5 million clones, roughly 93% seen once; the top ten hold roughly 0.36%. Sample: naive CD4+ T cells from PBMCs. Subset given: CD45RA+ positively selected. Source of these receptors: a young man in good health. Some clones in this sample may be carry-over from other donors' samples.

The V call is TRBV4-1, the J call TRBJ2-2; possible D gene TRBD2, 5 bases. The V end was cut by 7 bases, the J end by 5 bases, with 29 bases between. Germline CDR1 reads MGHRA; CDR2 reads YSYEKL. The length of the CDR3 is 19 residues. The CDR3 DNA follows: TGCGCCAGCAAAGGTACTCGGTCGGTGGCGGGTGAGAGGACCGGGGAGCTGTTTTTT. It yields the protein CASKGTRSVAGERTGELFF.

This chain links TRBV5-8 with TRBJ2-5; 7 positions agree with TRBD2. The CDR3 is 13 amino acids. Germline values: CDR1 SGHTS, CDR2 YDEGEE. J gave up 7 bases and V 1 base, and 4 bases lay outside the gene matches. The CDR3 coding sequence is TGTGCCAGCAGCTTGCGGGGGGTGAGGACCCAGTACTTC. Translating gives CASSLRGVRTQYF.

The chain carries TRBV5-4 and TRBJ1-1; TRBD1 matches at 8 bases. Trimming removed 3 bases from V and 0 bases from J; junction bases left unmatched: 4. This CDR3 has 15 amino acids. The germline gives CDR1 SGHNT, CDR2 YYREEE (reference sequence). This CDR3 is CASSSQGGLNTEAFF. CDR3 sequence (DNA): TGTGCCAGCAGCTCACAGGGGGGATTGAACACTGAAGCTTTCTTT.

This clone was recorded only once. This CDR3 reads CASSYYQGEETQYF. The CDR3 coding sequence is TGTGCCAGCAGCTATTACCAGGGGGAAGAGACCCAGTACTTC. The J gene is TRBJ2-5, the V gene TRBV7-9, with 7 bases aligning to TRBD1. CDR1 SEHNR and CDR2 FQNEAQ come from the germline V gene (reference sequence). The CDR3 extends over 14 amino acids. J gave up 3 bases and V 4 bases, and 5 bases lay outside the gene matches.

The chain links TRBV9 to TRBJ2-7, with D perhaps matching TRBD2 (6 bases). V was pared by 1 base and J by 3 bases, with 23 bases between. The CDR3 is 18 residues long. Per germline, CDR1 SGDLS and CDR2 YYNGEE. CDR3: CASSVTPWTGDGYYEQYF. Here the CDR3 DNA reads TGTGCCAGCAGCGTAACCCCCTGGACGGGGGACGGATACTACGAGCAGTACTTC.

The rearrangement joins TRBV6-1 to TRBJ1-1; 10 bases match TRBD1. The CDR3 consists of 14 residues. Germline V CDR1 and CDR2: MNHNS, SASEGT. Losses at the gene ends were 10 bases for V and 3 bases for J; bases not matched to a gene: 8. The CDR3 sequence: CATGNGQGDTEAFF. CDR3 DNA sequence: TGTGCCACGGGTAATGGACAGGGGGACACTGAAGCTTTCTTT.

The genes are TRBV7-3 and TRBJ2-1; 10 bases are shared with TRBD2. CDR1 and CDR2 (germline): SGHTA, FQGTGA. V lost 0 bases and J lost 6; bases outside the gene matches: 8. The CDR3 is 17 residues long. The CDR3 nucleotides are TGTGCCAGCAGCTTAACGTCCGGTAGCGGGAGGATCAATGAGCAGTTCTTC. Its translation: CASSLTSGSGRINEQFF.

This clone has a handful of counts. The same CDR3 arises from other DNA sequences in this sample as well. The chain joins TRBV30 to TRBJ1-4; 7 nucleotides line up with TRBD1. The germline gives CDR1 GTSNPN, CDR2 SVGIG (reference sequence). Germline trimming cut 1 base from V and 8 bases from J; bases unmatched to any gene: 4. This CDR3 region has 13 residues. The CDR3 region has the DNA TGTGCCTGGAGTGGACAGGGCGGCGAAAAACTGTTTTTT. Amino acids: CAWSGQGGEKLFF.

This chain connects TRBV7-9 to TRBJ2-7; the match to TRBD2 covers 8 bases. The length of the CDR3 is 16 residues. Trimming removed 5 bases from V and 4 bases from J; junction bases left unmatched: 13. Germline loops: CDR1 SEHNR, CDR2 FQNEAQ (reference sequence). This CDR3 is CASSGGSSGRFYEQYF. The DNA for the CDR3 is TGTGCCAGCAGCGGGGGGTCCAGCGGGAGATTTTACGAGCAGTACTTC.

The V call is TRBV2, the J call TRBJ2-7; possible D gene TRBD2, 6 bases. This CDR3 has 15 residues. Trimming left V 4 bases short and J 1 base short, with 14 bases between. CDR1 is SNHLY and CDR2 is FYNNEI in the germline V gene. This CDR3 is CASSVRTMRSYEQYF. CDR3 coding DNA: TGTGCCAGCAGTGTTAGGACTATGCGGTCCTACGAGCAGTACTTC.

The J gene is TRBJ1-3, the V gene TRBV6-6; maybe TRBD1 (6 bases). Germline CDR1 reads MNHNY; CDR2 reads SVGAGI (reference sequence). The CDR3 consists of 16 residues. The V and J ends lost 6 bases and 4 bases respectively, with 19 bases between them. The CDR3 sequence is CASSPPSTGSGNTIYF. CDR3 nucleotide sequence: TGTGCCAGCAGCCCACCCTCTACAGGGTCCGGAAACACCATATATTTT.

The chain links TRBV7-9 to TRBJ1-2, with TRBD1 identical over 8 bases. Germline V gene lookup returns CDR1 SEHNR and CDR2 FQNEAQ (reference sequence). Trimming at V came to 4 bases and at J to 4 bases, leaving 5 bases not matched to a gene. The CDR3 is made up of 14 amino acids. The CDR3 reads CASSSDRVGYGYTF. CDR3 nucleotide sequence: TGTGCCAGCAGCTCGGACAGGGTAGGCTATGGCTACACCTTC.

The chain employs TRBV5-1 and TRBJ1-2; TRBD1 is a possible D gene (6 bases). This CDR3 has 15 amino acids. The V and J ends lost 4 bases and 8 bases respectively, with 21 bases between them. CDR1 is SGHRS, CDR2 YFSETQ, per germline. CDR3 sequence: CASSRPLGGADGYTF. The CDR3 DNA is TGCGCCAGCAGCAGGCCCCTAGGGGGAGCGGACGGCTACACCTTC.

The rearrangement links TRBV28 to TRBJ1-1; tentative D call: TRBD1 (6 bases). CDR1 is MDHEN and CDR2 is SYDVKM in the germline V gene. Trimming left V 5 bases short and J 4 bases short, with 17 bases between. This CDR3 is 15 amino acids long. The CDR3, as DNA: TGTGCCAGCAGTCCGGCAGGGGCCGGGGGCACTGAAGCTTTCTTT. This gives the protein CASSPAGAGGTEAFF.

This chain uses TRBV18 with TRBJ2-5; 7 bases line up with TRBD1. Germline CDR1 KGHSH, CDR2 LQKENI. There are 13 residues in the CDR3. V lost 6 bases to trimming and J lost 5 bases; unmatched junction nucleotides: 6. The CDR3 is CASSPTGTETQYF. For the CDR3, the DNA is TGTGCCAGCTCGCCGACAGGGACGGAGACCCAGTACTTC.

The gene calls are TRBV19 and TRBJ1-1; D is unresolved. Trimming shortened V by 3 bases and J by 11 bases, and 16 bases separated the two germline ends. Germline V gives CDR1 LNHDA, CDR2 SQIVND (reference sequence). The CDR3 has 13 residues. CDR3 nucleotides: TGTGCCAGTAGTATCTCAGGTCAAAGGGAGGCTTTCTTT. It translates to CASSISGQREAFF.

This clone occurred once. The rearrangement uses TRBV11-2 and TRBJ2-1; D is perhaps TRBD2 (5 bases). The CDR3 consists of 15 residues. CDR1 SGHAT and CDR2 FQNNGV come from the germline V gene. Trimming cost V 1 base and J 0 bases, with 7 bases left between them. CDR3 bases: TGTGCCAGCAGCTTAGGGCGGGTCTCCTACAATGAGCAGTTCTTC. Its translation: CASSLGRVSYNEQFF.

As concerns this clone: Other DNA sequences within the sample encode an identical CDR3. V gene TRBV2 combines with J gene TRBJ2-1; 9 bases map to TRBD2. With 6 bases clipped from V and 3 bases from J, the junction kept 3 bases outside the gene matches. Germline assignment: CDR1 SNHLY and CDR2 FYNNEI. The length of the CDR3 is 14 residues. The CDR3 nucleotides read TGTGCCAGCAGCTTACTAGCGGGCTACAATGAGCAGTTCTTC. This translates into CASSLLAGYNEQFF.

The rearrangement joins TRBV28 to TRBJ1-2; TRBD1 agrees at 9 bases. CDR3 length equals 15 residues. CDR1 and CDR2 from the germline V gene are MDHEN and SYDVKM. V trimming: 11 bases; J trimming: 4 bases; junction bases outside the gene matches: 14. The chain's CDR3 is CAGSTTGGPGYGYTF. CDR3 DNA sequence: TGTGCCGGGTCAACCACAGGGGGCCCGGGCTATGGCTACACCTTC.

The chain combines TRBV19 with TRBJ2-1, with TRBD2 identical over 10 bases. With 3 bases clipped from V and 5 bases from J, the junction kept 7 bases outside the gene matches. The CDR3 loop spans 16 amino acids. The germline gives CDR1 LNHDA, CDR2 SQIVND (reference sequence). Written as DNA, the CDR3 is TGTGCCAGTAGTATTCCGGCTAGCGGGAGCCACAATGAGCAGTTCTTC. It codes for CASSIPASGSHNEQFF.

The V call is TRBV29-1, the J call TRBJ1-3, with D possibly matching TRBD1 (5 bases). With 6 bases removed from V and 2 bases from J, the gap between germline ends came to 14 bases. This CDR3 region has 14 residues. The germline gives CDR1 SQVTM, CDR2 ANQGSEA. CDR3 sequence (DNA): TGCAGCGTCGACGTATCGGGGGCTGGAAACACCATATATTTT. The encoded protein is CSVDVSGAGNTIYF. The full variable domain, completed using reference TRBV29-1 and TRBJ1-3, is SAVISQKPSRDICQRGTSLTIQCQVDSQVTMMFWYRQQPGQSLTLIATANQGSEATYESGFVIDKFPISRPNLTFSTLTVSNMSPEDSSIYLCSVDVSGAGNTIYFGEGSWLTVV.